This T cell receptor beta chain was identified during a study of cytomegalovirus exposure and HLA in healthy donors. Study summary: Of the donors genotyped, some 400 in all, about 81% fell in the Caucasian-associated ancestry cluster. Whole-study results and caveats: When analyzed later, the rates of TCR association showed variation by HLA locus, with DRB1 the most and HLA-C the fewest. Sequencing artifact likely explains a cluster of highly shared sequence variants.

The PCR employed 60 Vbeta primers together with 13 Jbeta primers. Produced via immunoSEQ multiplex PCR; TCRdb's table is partial and in-frame only. The sample shows about 120,000 clones, around 81% of them seen only once. Comments on this clone: Antigen unknown.

The source of this sequence is a woman aged 30 to 39 in good health and CMV-seronegative. Sequences were obtained from PBMCs.

CDR3 DNA: TGTGCCAGCAGCTTAGTCAGGGATCCAAAATATGGCTACACCTTC. The encoded protein is CASSLVRDPKYGYTF. V and J are TRBV7-2 and TRBJ1-2; perhaps TRBD1 as D (5 bases). Trimming removed 1 base at V and 5 bases at J, with 14 bases between. Germline V gene sequence: CDR1 SGHTA, CDR2 FQGNSA. This CDR3 region has 15 residues.